This entry lists 31 T cell receptor beta chains sequenced from one sample in a study of blood T cell repertoires in COVID-19. The assay was immunoSEQ multiplex PCR, and TCRdb's table has in-frame clones only and misses some. The sample has 150,000 to 200,000 clones, 70% to 90% seen once. The sequenced material came from PBMCs or T cells enriched from blood (not recorded which). The receptors derive from a woman in her 40s in a cohort exposed to, infected with or recovered from COVID-19 (not recorded which).

As DNA, the CDR3 is TGTGCCAGTAGTATATCCCACAGCTACACTGAAGCTTTCTTT. Translation gives CASSISHSYTEAFF. V usage is TRBV19 and J usage is TRBJ1-1, with D hard to call. There are 14 residues in the CDR3. Germline V lookup: CDR1 LNHDA, CDR2 SQIVND (reference sequence). V lost 2 bases, J lost 3 bases, and 10 bases lay in between.

V usage is TRBV27 and J usage is TRBJ2-7, with 8 bases matching TRBD1. Germline CDR1 is MNHEY and CDR2 is SMNVEV (reference sequence). The CDR3 runs 15 residues. The trim removed 11 bases at V and 0 bases at J, leaving 12 bases unmatched. CDR3 coding DNA: TGTGCCTCCTCATACGGGACAGGCGGCTCCTACGAGCAGTACTTC. Translating it yields CASSYGTGGSYEQYF.

This clone came up a few times. The chain employs TRBV28 and TRBJ2-2; the D is unclear. CDR1 and CDR2 from the germline V gene are MDHEN and SYDVKM. The CDR3 covers 13 residues. With 5 bases removed from V and 4 bases from J, the gap between germline ends came to 8 bases. The DNA for the CDR3 is TGTGCCAGCAGTCTAGGAACCACCGGGGAGCTGTTTTTT. It encodes CASSLGTTGELFF.

This clone appeared once. This sequence joins TRBV28 and TRBJ1-3; possibly TRBD1 for D (5 bases). The V gene's germline CDR1 is MDHEN and CDR2 SYDVKM. The V end lost 1 base, the J end lost 4 bases, and 17 bases lay between the germline ends. The CDR3 extends over 17 amino acids. CDR3 loop: CASSLLNQGAGGNTIYF. CDR3 sequence (DNA): TGTGCCAGCAGTTTATTGAATCAGGGAGCGGGGGGAAACACCATATATTTT.

The J gene is TRBJ2-5, the V gene TRBV7-9; 8 nucleotides line up with TRBD1. This CDR3 is built from 14 residues. The V gene end was trimmed by 3 bases and the J gene end by 5 bases; junction bases not matched to a gene: 5. Germline CDR1 reads SEHNR; CDR2 reads FQNEAQ (reference sequence). CDR3 loop: CASSFDRGQETQYF. The DNA for the CDR3 is TGTGCCAGCAGCTTTGACAGGGGACAGGAGACCCAGTACTTC.

The chain employs TRBV10-2 and TRBJ2-7, with D possibly matching TRBD2 (6 bases). CDR1 is WSHSY, CDR2 SAAADI, per germline. This CDR3 is 13 amino acids long. V was trimmed by 6 bases and J by 3 bases, leaving 12 bases between them. CDR3 in amino acids: CASSGGRDYEQYF. In nucleotides, the CDR3 is TGCGCCAGCAGCGGGGGACGAGACTACGAGCAGTACTTC.

The V gene is TRBV28, the J gene TRBJ2-3, with TRBD2 identical over 7 bases. The CDR3 totals 15 residues. Looked up from germline, CDR1 is MDHEN and CDR2 is SYDVKM. Trimming at V came to 3 bases and at J to 3 bases, leaving 6 bases not matched to a gene. This CDR3 is CASSFLGGGTDTQYF. Here the CDR3 DNA reads TGTGCCAGCAGTTTTCTTGGGGGGGGGACAGATACGCAGTATTTT.

The chain joins TRBV27 to TRBJ1-2, with D possibly TRBD1 on 5 matching bases. Germline V gives CDR1 MNHEY, CDR2 SMNVEV (reference sequence). The V end lost 6 bases, the J end lost 6 bases, and 14 bases lay between the germline ends. The CDR3 covers 13 residues. CDR3 sequence: CASSPRGSDGYTF. The DNA of the CDR3 is TGTGCCAGCAGCCCCCGGGGGTCCGATGGCTACACCTTC.

The genes are TRBV5-1 and TRBJ1-1, with a tentative D call TRBD1 (5 bases). Trimming left V 0 bases short and J 1 base short, with 13 bases between. This CDR3 contains 16 residues. Germline V gene sequence: CDR1 SGHRS, CDR2 YFSETQ. Here the CDR3 DNA reads TGCGCCAGCAGCTTGGCACCCTATGACAGGAACACTGAAGCTTTCTTT. Its protein product is CASSLAPYDRNTEAFF.

This chain links TRBV28 with TRBJ2-2; D not resolved. CDR3 length: 12 residues. The germline CDR1 and CDR2 sequences are MDHEN and SYDVKM. V gave up 2 bases and J gave up 6 bases, with 4 bases separating them. CDR3 sequence reads: CASSLQSGELFF. The CDR3 nucleotides are TGTGCCAGCAGTTTACAATCCGGGGAGCTGTTTTTT.

In DNA, the CDR3 is TGTGCCAGTAGTATTAGGGGACAGGATTATGGCTACACCTTC. This gives the protein CASSIRGQDYGYTF. The V call is TRBV19, the J call TRBJ1-2, with 8 bases matching TRBD1. Per the germline V gene, CDR1 is LNHDA and CDR2 is SQIVND (reference sequence). V shed 3 bases, J shed 5 bases, and the junction held 5 bases outside the gene matches. The CDR3 covers 14 residues. Full variable domain (missing parts from reference TRBV19 and TRBJ1-2): DGGITQSPKYLFRKEGQNVTLSCEQNLNHDAMYWYRQDPGQGLRLIYYSQIVNDFQKGDIAEGYSVSREKKESFPLTVTSAQKNPTAFYLCASSIRGQDYGYTFGSGTRLTVV.

The V gene is TRBV28, the J gene TRBJ2-7; maybe TRBD2 (5 bases). The CDR3 has 16 amino acids. V was pared by 6 bases and J by 6 bases, with 24 bases between. From germline, CDR1 is MDHEN and CDR2 SYDVKM. CDR3 nucleotide sequence: TGTGCCAGCAGCCGAGGGTGGGAGCTATTATCGTTCGAGCAGTACTTC. Translation: CASSRGWELLSFEQYF.

The rearrangement joins TRBV6-1 to TRBJ2-2; no clear D gene. CDR1 is MNHNS and CDR2 is SASEGT in the germline V gene. The CDR3 has 13 residues. The ends were cut back, 2 bases at V and 7 bases at J, with 8 bases in the middle. CDR3 sequence reads: CASSERSSGELFF. In DNA form, the CDR3 reads TGTGCCAGCAGTGAAAGGTCTAGCGGGGAGCTGTTTTTT.

The CDR3 loop reads CASSGRTIYGYTF. Written as DNA, the CDR3 is TGTGCCAGCAGCGGAAGGACAATCTATGGCTACACCTTC. The V and J genes are TRBV7-9 and TRBJ1-2; perhaps TRBD1 as D (5 bases). The V gene lost 5 bases and the J gene lost 4 bases, with 11 bases spanning the gap. Germline CDR1 is SEHNR and CDR2 is FQNEAQ (reference sequence). The CDR3 covers 13 residues.

The V gene is TRBV19, the J gene TRBJ2-1; 13 nucleotides agree with TRBD2. V dropped 5 bases and J dropped 0; count of bases not matched to a gene: 10. There are 19 residues in the CDR3. Germline CDR1 LNHDA, CDR2 SQIVND (reference sequence). The CDR3 loop is CASSPGTSGEVSSYNEQFF. In DNA form, the CDR3 reads TGTGCCAGTAGTCCCGGGACTAGCGGGGAGGTAAGCTCCTACAATGAGCAGTTCTTC.

The J gene is TRBJ2-7, the V gene TRBV5-1; perhaps TRBD1 as D (8 bases). CDR1 and CDR2 (germline): SGHRS, YFSETQ. CDR3 length: 17 amino acids. Trimming removed 2 bases from V and 5 bases from J, with 23 bases in between. The CDR3 region has the DNA TGCGCCAGCAGCTTAGGTGGAGGTAGGACAGGGAGGGACGAGCAGTACTTC. Amino acids: CASSLGGGRTGRDEQYF. The full variable domain, its missing parts supplied by reference TRBV5-1 and TRBJ2-7, is KAGVTQTPRYLIKTRGQQVTLSCSPISGHRSVSWYQQTPGQGLQFLFEYFSETQRNKGNFPGRFSGRQFSNSRSEMNVSTLELGDSALYLCASSLGGGRTGRDEQYFGPGTRLTVT.

The chain links TRBV19 to TRBJ1-5; maybe TRBD1 (5 bases). Germline lookup yields CDR1 LNHDA and CDR2 SQIVND (reference sequence). There are 14 residues in the CDR3. Deletions cut 1 base from V and 7 bases from J, with 11 bases between. DNA of the CDR3: TGTGCCAGTAGTATAGTGGCAGGGAACCAGCCCCAGCATTTT. As protein: CASSIVAGNQPQHF.

The genes are TRBV5-4 and TRBJ2-7; possibly TRBD1 for D (6 bases). The CDR3 has 12 residues. V lost 7 bases to trimming and J lost 1 base, with 9 bases between them. CDR1 and CDR2 (germline): SGHNT, YYREEE (reference sequence). The CDR3 region has the DNA TGTGCCAGCGGGACAAGTTCCTACGAGCAGTACTTC. As protein: CASGTSSYEQYF.

This chain uses TRBV27 with TRBJ1-2; TRBD1 aligns across 7 bases. CDR1 MNHEY and CDR2 SMNVEV come from the germline V gene (reference sequence). The CDR3 spans 16 residues. The J segment lost 0 bases and the V segment lost 6 bases, leaving 10 bases of the junction unmatched. This chain's CDR3 is CASSRRGGQTNYGYTF. The DNA of the CDR3 is TGTGCCAGCAGCCGACGGGGGGGACAGACTAACTATGGCTACACCTTC.

In DNA form, the CDR3 reads TGCAGCATTACACAGGGGGCGGTTGAGCAGTTCTTC. Translating it yields CSITQGAVEQFF. This rearrangement joins TRBV29-1 to TRBJ2-1; TRBD1 agrees at 9 bases. In germline, CDR1 is SQVTM, CDR2 ANQGSEA. The junction had 8 bases not matched to a gene; V was cut back by 8 bases and J by 9 bases. The CDR3 consists of 12 residues.

The chain employs TRBV20-1 and TRBJ2-3; D unresolved. V dropped 3 bases and J dropped 2 bases, with 12 bases sitting between them. Germline CDR1 DFQATT, CDR2 SNEGSKA (reference sequence). This CDR3 has 14 residues. CDR3 sequence (DNA): TGCAGTGCTAGTATTTTCAGTTCCACAGATACGCAGTATTTT. This translates into CSASIFSSTDTQYF.

The chain combines TRBV6-2 or TRBV6-3 with TRBJ2-7; weak D call: TRBD2 (6 bases). Per the germline V gene, CDR1 is MNHEY and CDR2 is SVGEGT. V was clipped by 6 bases and J by 4 bases, with 10 bases between them. The CDR3 length is 12 residues. The CDR3 is CASSFRGYEQYF. The CDR3 DNA follows: TGTGCCAGCAGCTTCCGGGGGTACGAGCAGTACTTC.

This clone appeared a few times. Other DNA sequences within the sample encode an identical CDR3. The V gene is TRBV5-4, the J gene TRBJ2-5, with a possible D match to TRBD1 (6 bases). V lost 4 bases and J 1 base, leaving 8 bases between the germline ends. The CDR3 loop spans 13 amino acids. Germline loops: CDR1 SGHNT, CDR2 YYREEE (reference sequence). The DNA for the CDR3 is TGTGCCAGCAGCCCCAGGGGCCAAGAGACCCAGTACTTC. It yields the protein CASSPRGQETQYF. Looking up the rest from reference TRBV5-4 and TRBJ2-5 gives the full variable domain: ETGVTQSPTHLIKTRGQQVTLRCSSQSGHNTVSWYQQALGQGPQFIFQYYREEENGRGNFPPRFSGLQFPNYSSELNVNALELDDSALYLCASSPRGQETQYFGPGTRLLVL.

The chain recombines TRBV25-1 with TRBJ2-3; 8 bases fit TRBD2. The germline CDR1 and CDR2 sequences are MGHDK and SYGVNS. The CDR3 contains 16 residues. The junction had 14 bases not matched to a gene; V was cut back by 5 bases and J by 7 bases. The CDR3 coding sequence is TGTGCCAGCAGTTACCTAACCGGGGGGGCGGGGTATACGCAGTATTTT. It codes for CASSYLTGGAGYTQYF.

The V gene is TRBV9, the J gene TRBJ1-1; 8 bases are shared with TRBD1. Germline assignment: CDR1 SGDLS and CDR2 YYNGEE. With V trimmed by 3 bases and J by 3 bases, 7 bases remained unmatched. The CDR3 consists of 15 residues. The CDR3 DNA is TGTGCCAGCAGCGAGACAGGGGATGAGTACACTGAAGCTTTCTTT. Residues: CASSETGDEYTEAFF. Full variable domain (missing parts from reference TRBV9 and TRBJ1-1): DSGVTQTPKHLITATGQRVTLRCSPRSGDLSVYWYQQSLDQGLQFLIQYYNGEERAKGNILERFSAQQFPDLHSELNLSSLELGDSALYFCASSETGDEYTEAFFGQGTRLTVV.

This chain links TRBV11-1 with TRBJ1-1; possible D gene TRBD1, 5 bases. The CDR3 sequence is 15 residues long. V was clipped by 0 bases and J by 0 bases, with 8 bases between them. Germline CDR1 and CDR2: SGHAT and FQDESV (reference sequence). CDR3 region: CASSLAEGLNTEAFF. The CDR3, as DNA: TGTGCCAGCAGCTTAGCGGAGGGGCTGAACACTGAAGCTTTCTTT.

A few counts support this clone. The chain is built from TRBV9 and TRBJ2-3; maybe TRBD1 (5 bases). The V gene lost 1 base and the J gene lost 2 bases, with 14 bases spanning the gap. The CDR3 has 16 amino acids. CDR1 and CDR2 (germline): SGDLS, YYNGEE. CDR3 amino acids: CASSVLGRALTDTQYF. The CDR3 DNA follows: TGTGCCAGCAGCGTACTCGGCAGGGCCCTCACAGATACGCAGTATTTT.

This rearrangement joins TRBV4-1 to TRBJ1-1; D may be TRBD1 (5 bases). This CDR3 comprises 15 residues. Germline V lookup: CDR1 MGHRA, CDR2 YSYEKL. V shed 4 bases and J shed 1 base, with 13 bases lying between them. The CDR3 spells CASSLGTGGNTEAFF. CDR3 DNA: TGCGCCAGCAGCCTGGGGACGGGAGGGAACACTGAAGCTTTCTTT.

The genes are TRBV4-3 and TRBJ2-1; 7 bases are shared with TRBD1. This CDR3 is built from 17 residues. Germline lookup yields CDR1 LGHNA and CDR2 YSLEER. V lost 2 bases to trimming and J lost 3 bases; unmatched junction nucleotides: 10. CDR3 in DNA: TGCGCCAGCAGCCAATATACAGGGGTCCCACTCTACAATGAGCAGTTCTTC. Its protein is CASSQYTGVPLYNEQFF.

The chain has TRBV18 and TRBJ1-1; D is unclear. This CDR3 contains 14 residues. Looked up from germline, CDR1 is KGHSH and CDR2 is LQKENI. V lost 0 bases, J lost 4 bases, and 9 bases lay in between. The CDR3 DNA is TGTGCCAGCTCACCACCCAGTCGCGGCACTGAAGCTTTCTTT. Translating it yields CASSPPSRGTEAFF.

CDR3 residues: CASSLSGPSEQYF. CDR3 bases: TGTGCCAGCAGCTTATCAGGGCCCTCCGAGCAGTACTTC. The chain employs TRBV11-2 and TRBJ2-7; D is possibly TRBD1 (5 bases). The CDR3 length is 13 residues. CDR1 is SGHAT, CDR2 FQNNGV, per germline. The V end lost 2 bases, the J end lost 6 bases, and 11 bases lay between the germline ends. Together with reference TRBV11-2 and TRBJ2-7, the CDR3 gives the full variable domain: EAGVAQSPRYKIIEKRQSVAFWCNPISGHATLYWYQQILGQGPKLLIQFQNNGVVDDSQLPKDRFSAERLKGVDSTLKIQPAKLEDSAVYLCASSLSGPSEQYFGPGTRLTVT.